The sequence of this TCR beta chain was determined in a study of CD8 T cells in Susac syndrome. Study summary: When their blood was taken, patients with Susac syndrome were therapy-naive, taking corticosteroids, or taking intravenous immunoglobulin alone. Findings and caveats of the study: Clonal expansion of CD8+ cells in Susac peaked in TEMRA cells (and in active patients). Sixteen Susac-specific public clones were found in total CD8+ repertoires and five in CD8+ TEMRA repertoires.

Worth noting for this clonotype: Its antigen is currently unknown.

The authors reverse transcribed about 0.45 to 1 ug RNA with random hexamers. One entry per CDR3 protein, called by TCRdb with MiXCR from the immunoSEQ multiplex PCR reads. Counted here are 95,000 to 150,000 distinct CDR3 sequences, over 90% occurring once; the ten biggest clones make up 0.25% to 0.3%. The CDR3 loop spans 14 amino acids. V was pared by 6 bases and J by 2 bases, with 12 bases between. Looked up from germline, CDR1 is SGHVS and CDR2 is FQNEAQ. This chain joins TRBV7-8 and TRBJ2-3, with D perhaps matching TRBD2 (6 bases). This receptor was obtained from a human donor with Susac syndrome. The sequenced material came from CD8+ T cells from PBMCs. The CDR3 loop reads CASRSPGDTDTQYF. CDR3 in DNA: TGTGCCAGCAGATCTCCGGGGGACACAGATACGCAGTATTTT.